This T cell receptor beta chain was found in a study of T-cell memory formation after mild COVID-19. The TCR alpha and TCR beta cDNA libraries, bearing sample barcodes and UMIs, were generated by 5'RACE using constant-segment primers. TCRdb independently ran MiXCR on the 5' RACE reads; one entry per CDR3 protein. The sample has 250,000 to 350,000 distinct CDR3 sequences, approximately 19% seen once; the top ten hold around 20%. V lost 4 bases to trimming and J lost 3 bases, with 9 bases between them. From germline, CDR1 is SEHNR and CDR2 FQNEAQ (reference sequence). The CDR3 consists of 13 residues. This clonotype was sampled from a man younger than 35 who had mild COVID-19 (a few samples of this study predate the infection). Cell type and time point are not known. The chain is built from TRBV7-9 and TRBJ2-5; a possible D gene is TRBD2 (5 bases). The specimen sequenced was PBMCs or a T cell subset sorted from them (not recorded which). The CDR3 sequence: CASSYWREETQYF. The DNA of the CDR3 is TGTGCCAGCAGCTATTGGCGGGAAGAGACCCAGTACTTC.